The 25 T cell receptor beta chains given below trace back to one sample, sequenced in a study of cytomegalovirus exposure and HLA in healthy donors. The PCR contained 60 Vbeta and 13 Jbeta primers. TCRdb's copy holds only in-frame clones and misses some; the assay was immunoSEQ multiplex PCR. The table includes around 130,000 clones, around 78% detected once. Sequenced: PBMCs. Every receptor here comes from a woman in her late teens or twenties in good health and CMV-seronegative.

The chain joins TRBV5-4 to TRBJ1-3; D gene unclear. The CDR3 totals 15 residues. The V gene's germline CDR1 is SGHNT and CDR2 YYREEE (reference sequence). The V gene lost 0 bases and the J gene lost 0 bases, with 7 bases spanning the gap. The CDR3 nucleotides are TGTGCCAGCAGCTTGGGCGCGAGCTCTGGAAACACCATATATTTT. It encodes CASSLGASSGNTIYF.

Here the CDR3 DNA reads TGTGCCAGCAGTGAAACGGGGGGTTACGGGGAGCTGTTTTTT. Its protein is CASSETGGYGELFF. V gene TRBV6-1 combines with J gene TRBJ2-2, with 7 bases aligning to TRBD2. Germline trimming cut 2 bases from V and 7 bases from J; bases unmatched to any gene: 4. Germline-derived CDR1 and CDR2 are MNHNS and SASEGT. The CDR3 runs 14 residues.

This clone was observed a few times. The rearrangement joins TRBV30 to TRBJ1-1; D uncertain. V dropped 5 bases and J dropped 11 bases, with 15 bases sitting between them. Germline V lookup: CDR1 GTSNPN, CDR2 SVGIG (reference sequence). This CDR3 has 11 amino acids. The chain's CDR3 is CAWSQQIGAFF. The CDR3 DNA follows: TGTGCCTGGTCTCAACAGATAGGCGCTTTCTTT.

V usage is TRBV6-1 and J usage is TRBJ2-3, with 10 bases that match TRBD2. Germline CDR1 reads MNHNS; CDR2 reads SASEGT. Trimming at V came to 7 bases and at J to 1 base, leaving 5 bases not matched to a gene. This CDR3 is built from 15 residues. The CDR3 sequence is CASTLAGARTDTQYF. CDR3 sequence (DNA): TGTGCCAGCACTCTAGCGGGGGCCCGCACAGATACGCAGTATTTT.

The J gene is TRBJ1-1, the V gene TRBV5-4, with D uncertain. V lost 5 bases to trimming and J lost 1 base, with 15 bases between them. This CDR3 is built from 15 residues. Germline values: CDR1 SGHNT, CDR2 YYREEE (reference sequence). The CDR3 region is CASSPVETGNTEAFF. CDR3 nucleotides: TGTGCCAGCAGTCCCGTCGAGACGGGGAACACTGAAGCTTTCTTT.

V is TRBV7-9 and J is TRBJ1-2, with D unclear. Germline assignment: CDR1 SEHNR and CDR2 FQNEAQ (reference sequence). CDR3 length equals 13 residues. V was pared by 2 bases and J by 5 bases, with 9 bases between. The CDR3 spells CASSLYGDYGYTF. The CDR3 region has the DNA TGTGCCAGCAGCTTATATGGAGATTATGGCTACACCTTC.

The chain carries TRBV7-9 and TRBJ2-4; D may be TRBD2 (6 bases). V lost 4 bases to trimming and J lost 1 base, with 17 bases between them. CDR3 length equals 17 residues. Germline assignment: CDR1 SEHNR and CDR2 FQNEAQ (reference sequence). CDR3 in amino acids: CASSSGVGDSAKNIQYF. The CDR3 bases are TGTGCCAGCAGCTCAGGAGTGGGGGACTCGGCCAAAAACATTCAGTACTTC.

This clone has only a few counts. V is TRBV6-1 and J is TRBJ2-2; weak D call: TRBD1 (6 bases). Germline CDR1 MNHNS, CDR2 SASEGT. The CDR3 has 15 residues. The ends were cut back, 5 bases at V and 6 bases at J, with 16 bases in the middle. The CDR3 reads CASSSKRGNSGELFF. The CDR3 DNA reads TGTGCCAGCAGTTCAAAGAGGGGGAATTCCGGGGAGCTGTTTTTT.

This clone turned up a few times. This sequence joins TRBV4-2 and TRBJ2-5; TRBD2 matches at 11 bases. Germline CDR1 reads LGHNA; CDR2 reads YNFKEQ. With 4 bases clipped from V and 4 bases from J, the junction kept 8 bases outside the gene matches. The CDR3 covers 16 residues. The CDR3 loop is CASSPSLAGGVETQYF. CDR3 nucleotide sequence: TGTGCCAGCAGCCCTTCCTTAGCGGGAGGGGTAGAGACCCAGTACTTC.

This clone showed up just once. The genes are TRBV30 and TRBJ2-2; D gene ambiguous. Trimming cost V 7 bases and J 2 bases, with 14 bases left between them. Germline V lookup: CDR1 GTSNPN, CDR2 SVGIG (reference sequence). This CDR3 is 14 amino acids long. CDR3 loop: CASDPTGNTGELFF. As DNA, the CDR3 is TGTGCCTCCGACCCGACTGGTAACACCGGGGAGCTGTTTTTT. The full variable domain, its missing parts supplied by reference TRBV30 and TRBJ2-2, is SQTIHQWPATLVQPVGSPLSLECTVEGTSNPNLYWYRQAAGRGLQLLFYSVGIGQISSEVPQNLSASRPQDRQFILSSKKLLLSDSGFYLCASDPTGNTGELFFGEGSRLTVL.

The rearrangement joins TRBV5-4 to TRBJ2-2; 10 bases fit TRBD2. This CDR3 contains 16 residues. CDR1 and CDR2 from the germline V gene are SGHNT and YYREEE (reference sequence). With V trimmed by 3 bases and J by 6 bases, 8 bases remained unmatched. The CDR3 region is CASSSLAGDTPGELFF. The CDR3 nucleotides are TGTGCCAGCAGCTCCCTAGCGGGAGATACACCCGGGGAGCTGTTTTTT.

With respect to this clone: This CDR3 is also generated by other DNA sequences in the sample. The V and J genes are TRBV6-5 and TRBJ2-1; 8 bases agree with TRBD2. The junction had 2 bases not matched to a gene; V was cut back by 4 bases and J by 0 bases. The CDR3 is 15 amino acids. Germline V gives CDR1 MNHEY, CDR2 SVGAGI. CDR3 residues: CASSSGGPSYNEQFF. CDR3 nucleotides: TGTGCCAGCAGTTCGGGAGGGCCCTCCTACAATGAGCAGTTCTTC.

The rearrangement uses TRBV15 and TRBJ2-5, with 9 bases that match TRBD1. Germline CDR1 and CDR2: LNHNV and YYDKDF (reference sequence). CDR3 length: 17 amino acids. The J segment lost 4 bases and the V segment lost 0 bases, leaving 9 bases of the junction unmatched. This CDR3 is CATSRDSVYRGRETQYF. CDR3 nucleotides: TGTGCCACCAGCAGAGATTCGGTATACAGGGGGCGAGAGACCCAGTACTTC.

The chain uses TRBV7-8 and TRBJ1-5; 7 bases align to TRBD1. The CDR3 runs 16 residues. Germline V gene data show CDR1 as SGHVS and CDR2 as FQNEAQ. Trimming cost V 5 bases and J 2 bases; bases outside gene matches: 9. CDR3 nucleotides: TGTGCCAGCAGCCTAGGGGGCGGGAAAGGCAATCAGCCCCAGCATTTT. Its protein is CASSLGGGKGNQPQHF.

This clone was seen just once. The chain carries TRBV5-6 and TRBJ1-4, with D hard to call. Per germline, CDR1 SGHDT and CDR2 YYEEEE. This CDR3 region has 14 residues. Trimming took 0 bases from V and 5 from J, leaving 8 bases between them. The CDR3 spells CASSLGGSNEKLFF. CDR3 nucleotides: TGTGCCAGCAGCTTGGGAGGCTCAAATGAAAAACTGTTTTTT.

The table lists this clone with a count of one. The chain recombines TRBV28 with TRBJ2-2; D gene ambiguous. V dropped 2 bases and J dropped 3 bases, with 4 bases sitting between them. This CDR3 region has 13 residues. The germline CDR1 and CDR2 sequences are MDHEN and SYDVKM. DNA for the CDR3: TGTGCCAGCAGTTTAACGGACACCGGGGAGCTGTTTTTT. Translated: CASSLTDTGELFF.

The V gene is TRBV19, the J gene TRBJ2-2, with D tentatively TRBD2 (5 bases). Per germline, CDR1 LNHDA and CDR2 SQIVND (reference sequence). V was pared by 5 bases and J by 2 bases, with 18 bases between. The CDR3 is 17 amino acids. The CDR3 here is CASSSDPGIKNTGELFF. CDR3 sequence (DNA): TGTGCCAGTAGTTCCGACCCCGGGATCAAAAACACCGGGGAGCTGTTTTTT.

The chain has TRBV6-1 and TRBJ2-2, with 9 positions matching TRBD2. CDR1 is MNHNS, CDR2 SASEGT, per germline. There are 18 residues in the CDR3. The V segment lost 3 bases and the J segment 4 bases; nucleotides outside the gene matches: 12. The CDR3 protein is CASSEWAGGPDVTGELFF. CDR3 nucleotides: TGTGCCAGCAGTGAGTGGGCGGGAGGGCCGGATGTCACCGGGGAGCTGTTTTTT.

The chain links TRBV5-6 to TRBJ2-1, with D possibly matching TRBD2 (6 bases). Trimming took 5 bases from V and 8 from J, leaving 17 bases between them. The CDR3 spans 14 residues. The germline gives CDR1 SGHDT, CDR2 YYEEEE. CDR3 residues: CASRPDIGSDEQFF. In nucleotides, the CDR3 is TGTGCCAGCAGGCCTGATATCGGGAGCGATGAGCAGTTCTTC.

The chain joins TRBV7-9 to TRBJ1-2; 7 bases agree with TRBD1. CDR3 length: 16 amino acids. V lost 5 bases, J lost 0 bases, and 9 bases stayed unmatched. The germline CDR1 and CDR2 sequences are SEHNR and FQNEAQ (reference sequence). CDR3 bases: TGTGCCAGCAGCCAACGTACAGGGGCCGCTAACTATGGCTACACCTTC. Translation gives CASSQRTGAANYGYTF.

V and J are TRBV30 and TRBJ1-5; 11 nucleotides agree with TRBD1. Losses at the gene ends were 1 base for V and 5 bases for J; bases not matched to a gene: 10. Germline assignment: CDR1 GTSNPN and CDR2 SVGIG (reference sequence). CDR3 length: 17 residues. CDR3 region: CAWSAYRTGGSYQPQHF. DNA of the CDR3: TGTGCCTGGAGTGCCTATCGGACAGGGGGCTCCTATCAGCCCCAGCATTTT.

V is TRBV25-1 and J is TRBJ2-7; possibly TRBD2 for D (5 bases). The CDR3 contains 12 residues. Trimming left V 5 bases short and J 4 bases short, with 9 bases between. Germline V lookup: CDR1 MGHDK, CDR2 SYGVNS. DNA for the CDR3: TGTGCCAGCAGTCGGGGTTCGTACGAGCAGTACTTC. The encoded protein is CASSRGSYEQYF.

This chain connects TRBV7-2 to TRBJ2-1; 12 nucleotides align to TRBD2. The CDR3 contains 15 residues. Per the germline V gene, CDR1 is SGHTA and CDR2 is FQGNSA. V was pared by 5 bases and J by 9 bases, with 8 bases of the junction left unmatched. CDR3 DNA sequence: TGTGCCAGCAGCCACGTCCTAGCGGGAGGGACTGAGCAGTTCTTC. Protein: CASSHVLAGGTEQFF.

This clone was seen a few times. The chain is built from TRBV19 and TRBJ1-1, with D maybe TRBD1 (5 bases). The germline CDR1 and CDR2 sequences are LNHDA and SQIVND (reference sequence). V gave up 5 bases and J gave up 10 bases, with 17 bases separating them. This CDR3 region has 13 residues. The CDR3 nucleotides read TGTGCCAGTAGTTCATCCGGGGGGGTCGGAGCTTTCTTT. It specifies CASSSSGGVGAFF.

The CDR3 sequence: CASSLVGPEAFF. The CDR3 nucleotides are TGTGCCAGCAGCTTGGTGGGCCCTGAAGCTTTCTTT. The rearrangement links TRBV5-6 to TRBJ1-1, with D uncertain. Per the germline V gene, CDR1 is SGHDT and CDR2 is YYEEEE. This CDR3 has 12 residues. The V and J ends lost 0 bases and 6 bases respectively, with 6 bases between them. Filled out from reference TRBV5-6 and TRBJ1-1, the complete variable domain reads DAGVTQSPTHLIKTRGQQVTLRCSPKSGHDTVSWYQQALGQGPQFIFQYYEEEERQRGNFPDRFSGHQFPNYSSELNVNALLLGDSALYLCASSLVGPEAFFGQGTRLTVV.